This paragraph reports one TCR beta chain. The antigen remains undetermined. The sample is drawn from a study of T-cell reconstitution after alpha-beta-depleted transplantation in children. The study's findings and limits: After one year, T-cell counts and TCRbeta diversity mostly came from new T cells. Alpha-beta T cells about two months after transplant reportedly derived from several hundred expanded graft clones. The high TCRbeta diversity at day 60 in some patients came from surviving recipient T cells and thymic progenitors.

The CDR3 covers 13 residues. V gave up 5 bases and J gave up 6 bases; unmatched junction bases: 5. CDR1 is LGHNA, CDR2 YNFKEQ, per germline. Preparation of the TCRbeta library was carried out with unique molecular identifiers. TCRdb used MiXCR to reprocess the PCR reads, holding one entry per CDR3 protein. The sample lists some 190,000 distinct CDR3 sequences, 11% occurring once. The J gene is TRBJ1-1, the V gene TRBV4-2; 8 bases agree with TRBD1. The sample here was PBMCs, taken before TCRalphabeta/CD19-depleted stem cell transplant. This receptor was obtained from a boy between 2 and 15 years old with acute myeloid leukemia, due to receive a stem cell transplant. CDR3 sequence: CASSARGHSEAFF. The CDR3 nucleotides are TGTGCCAGCAGCGCCAGGGGGCACTCTGAAGCTTTCTTT.